These 3 T cell receptor beta chains were all obtained from the same sample, sequenced in a study of cytomegalovirus exposure and HLA in healthy donors. Researchers ran the PCR with 60 Vbeta and 13 Jbeta primers. The assay was immunoSEQ multiplex PCR, and TCRdb's table has in-frame clones only and misses some. Seen here are approximately 97,000 clones, approximately 82% observed once, and the top ten hold 2.6%. The sequenced sample was PBMCs. Receptor source: a man aged 40-49 years in good health and CMV-seronegative.

A single count supports this clone. The chain employs TRBV4-3 and TRBJ2-5; TRBD1 is a possible D gene (6 bases). The closer fit of TRBJ2-7 to the DNA end suggests the J call may be wrong. CDR1 is LGHNA, CDR2 YSLEER, per germline. This CDR3 is built from 15 residues. CDR3 nucleotide sequence: TGCGCCAGCAGCCAAGCCCAGGGGTTCTCCTACGAGCAGTACTTC. It is translated as CASSQAQGFSYEQYF.

The chain recombines TRBV25-1 with TRBJ1-1; 10 bases are a match to TRBD1. This CDR3 is 15 amino acids long. The V gene end was trimmed by 4 bases and the J gene end by 6 bases; junction bases not matched to a gene: 8. Germline V gives CDR1 MGHDK, CDR2 SYGVNS. The CDR3 is CASSAFDRGHPEAFF. The CDR3 DNA sequence: TGTGCCAGCAGTGCATTCGACAGGGGGCATCCTGAAGCTTTCTTT.

This chain joins TRBV27 and TRBJ2-1; D gene ambiguous. V was cut by 7 bases and J by 7 bases, with 8 bases left in between. The CDR3 runs to 11 residues. Germline V gives CDR1 MNHEY, CDR2 SMNVEV (reference sequence). In DNA form, the CDR3 reads TGTGCCAGCACCCTCGGGAATGAGCAGTTCTTC. Protein product: CASTLGNEQFF.